Sequencing of this TCR beta chain was carried out in a study of blood T cell repertoires in COVID-19. About the research overall: Donors in the United States, Italy and Spain gave samples during acute or convalescent COVID-19. PBMCs, B-cell-depleted T cells, or T cells provided the cDNA or gDNA that made up the material.

Under the authors' procedure: Amplification with reference gene primers provided the estimates of nucleated cell counts. The repertoire was sequenced with immunoSEQ multiplex PCR; TCRdb's copy has only in-frame clones and lacks some. The V and J calls and clone size come from that table; D and trimming were worked out from the DNA. The table has about 87,000 clones, approximately 82% seen once; the top ten hold about 2%. CDR1 is SQVTM, CDR2 ANQGSEA, per germline. The CDR3 has 14 residues. V was shortened by 6 bases and J by 7 bases, with 18 bases between the two germline ends. V and J are TRBV29-1 and TRBJ1-4; D may be TRBD1 (6 bases). The clonotype was recovered from a woman in her 70s with acute or convalescent COVID-19. Sequenced material: peripheral blood. The CDR3 DNA follows: TGCAGCGTGGCACAAGGGGGAGTGGGTGAAAAACTGTTTTTT. Amino acid sequence: CSVAQGGVGEKLFF. Combining the CDR3 with reference TRBV29-1 and TRBJ1-4 gives the whole variable domain SAVISQKPSRDICQRGTSLTIQCQVDSQVTMMFWYRQQPGQSLTLIATANQGSEATYESGFVIDKFPISRPNLTFSTLTVSNMSPEDSSIYLCSVAQGGVGEKLFFGSGTQLSVL.